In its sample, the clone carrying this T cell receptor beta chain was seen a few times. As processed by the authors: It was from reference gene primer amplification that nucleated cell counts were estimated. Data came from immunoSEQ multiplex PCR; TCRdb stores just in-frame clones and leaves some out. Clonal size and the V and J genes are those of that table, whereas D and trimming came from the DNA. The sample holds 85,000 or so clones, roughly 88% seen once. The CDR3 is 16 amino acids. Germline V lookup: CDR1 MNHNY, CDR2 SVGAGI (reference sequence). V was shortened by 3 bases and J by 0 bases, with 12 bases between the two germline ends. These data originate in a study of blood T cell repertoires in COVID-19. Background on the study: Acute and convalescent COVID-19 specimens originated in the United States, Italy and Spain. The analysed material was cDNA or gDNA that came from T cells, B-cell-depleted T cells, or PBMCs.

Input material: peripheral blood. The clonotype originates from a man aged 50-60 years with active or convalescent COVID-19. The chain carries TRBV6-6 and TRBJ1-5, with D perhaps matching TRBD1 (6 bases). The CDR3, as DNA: TGTGCCAGCAGTTATGGACAGACGAATAGCAATCAGCCCCAGCATTTT. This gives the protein CASSYGQTNSNQPQHF.